The rows below give T cell receptor beta chains drawn from one sample of a study of T cell responses to AZD1222 COVID-19 vaccine. Some clones are missing from TCRdb's copy, which holds only in-frame ones; the method was immunoSEQ multiplex PCR. The sample yields about 140,000 clones, approximately 91% seen once. The material sequenced was peripheral blood, taken on day 0 of AZD1222 vaccination. The receptors were gathered from an adult in good health. CDR3s include the opening cysteine and the closing phenylalanine or tryptophan. The order of the fields is J gene, CDR3 length, clone size, D gene, V gene, CDR3 DNA, CDR3 protein. A D gene is named only where the DNA matches it firmly. Rows give clone size only sometimes, using once, few, many, or a class for an expanded clone.

j_call: TRBJ1-1; cdr3_length: 14; clone_size: .; d_call: TRBD1; v_call: TRBV7-9; cdr3_nt: TGTGCCAGCAGCTCTCCAGGGGGCGCTTCGGGCGCTTTCTTT; cdr3_aa: CASSSPGGASGAFF
j_call: TRBJ2-5; cdr3_length: 15; clone_size: .; d_call: TRBD2; v_call: TRBV20-1; cdr3_nt: TGCAGTGCTAGTAGACTAGCGGCGATACAAGAGACCCAGTACTTC; cdr3_aa: CSASRLAAIQETQYF
j_call: TRBJ2-3; cdr3_length: 19; clone_size: .; d_call: TRBD2; v_call: TRBV7-9; cdr3_nt: TGTGCCAGCAGCCAATTGGCGAGTAGCGGGATAACACTCACAGATACGCAGTATTTT; cdr3_aa: CASSQLASSGITLTDTQYF
j_call: TRBJ1-2; cdr3_length: 16; clone_size: .; d_call: .; v_call: TRBV7-9; cdr3_nt: TGTGCCAGCAGCTTAGCCGGGGGCTTGGCTAACTATGGCTACACCTTC; cdr3_aa: CASSLAGGLANYGYTF
j_call: TRBJ2-7; cdr3_length: 14; clone_size: .; d_call: TRBD1; v_call: TRBV5-6; cdr3_nt: TGTGCCAGCAGCACACTGGGACAGGGCTACGAGCAGTACTTC; cdr3_aa: CASSTLGQGYEQYF
j_call: TRBJ1-1; cdr3_length: 15; clone_size: .; d_call: .; v_call: TRBV19; cdr3_nt: TGTGCCAGTAGTTCGACCGGATTTCCCGGGCCCATCGCTTTCTTT; cdr3_aa: CASSSTGFPGPIAFF
j_call: TRBJ1-2; cdr3_length: 14; clone_size: .; d_call: TRBD1; v_call: TRBV28; cdr3_nt: TGTGCCAGCAGTTTGGAACAGGGGCACCTCGGCTACACCTTC; cdr3_aa: CASSLEQGHLGYTF
j_call: TRBJ1-2; cdr3_length: 14; clone_size: .; d_call: .; v_call: TRBV11-2; cdr3_nt: TGTGCCAGCAGCTTGGGTCGCCTTAACTATGGCTACACCTTC; cdr3_aa: CASSLGRLNYGYTF
j_call: TRBJ1-2; cdr3_length: 15; clone_size: .; d_call: .; v_call: TRBV14; cdr3_nt: TGTGCCAGCAGCCAAGATGAAACTTTGGGGGGTGGCTACACCTTC; cdr3_aa: CASSQDETLGGGYTF
j_call: TRBJ2-5; cdr3_length: 14; clone_size: .; d_call: .; v_call: TRBV4-1; cdr3_nt: TGCGCCAGCAGCCAAGTTATAGGGGTGGAGACCCAGTACTTC; cdr3_aa: CASSQVIGVETQYF
j_call: TRBJ1-6; cdr3_length: 13; clone_size: .; d_call: .; v_call: TRBV19; cdr3_nt: TGTGCCAGTGGGGACGGACCGAATTCACCCCTCCACTTT; cdr3_aa: CASGDGPNSPLHF
j_call: TRBJ1-1; cdr3_length: 14; clone_size: .; d_call: .; v_call: TRBV27; cdr3_nt: TGTGCCAGCGGGCTCGGACCCGGTAGCACTGAAGCTTTCTTT; cdr3_aa: CASGLGPGSTEAFF
j_call: TRBJ2-1; cdr3_length: 15; clone_size: .; d_call: TRBD2; v_call: TRBV19; cdr3_nt: TGTGCCAGTAGTATAGATGCGGGAGGGCCGGGAGAGCAGTTCTTC; cdr3_aa: CASSIDAGGPGEQFF
j_call: TRBJ1-5; cdr3_length: 17; clone_size: .; d_call: TRBD1; v_call: TRBV28; cdr3_nt: TGTGCCAGCAGTTTGCCGGGACAGGGTTATAGCAATCAGCCCCAGCATTTT; cdr3_aa: CASSLPGQGYSNQPQHF
j_call: TRBJ2-3; cdr3_length: 15; clone_size: .; d_call: .; v_call: TRBV5-8; cdr3_nt: TGTGCCAGCAGCTTGTATACTAGCTTGACAGATACGCAGTATTTT; cdr3_aa: CASSLYTSLTDTQYF
j_call: TRBJ2-6; cdr3_length: 16; clone_size: .; d_call: .; v_call: TRBV30; cdr3_nt: TGTGCCTGGAGTAGACAGGTTAGCTCTGGGGCCAACGTCCTGACTTTC; cdr3_aa: CAWSRQVSSGANVLTF
j_call: TRBJ1-5; cdr3_length: 15; clone_size: .; d_call: TRBD1; v_call: TRBV24-1; cdr3_nt: TGTGCCACCAGTGATCCGACCAGGGGGTATCAGCCCCAGCATTTT; cdr3_aa: CATSDPTRGYQPQHF
j_call: TRBJ1-6; cdr3_length: 16; clone_size: .; d_call: .; v_call: TRBV19; cdr3_nt: TGTGCCAGTAGTATAAGGGGGGGGGCACTTTCTTCACCCCTCCACTTT; cdr3_aa: CASSIRGGALSSPLHF
j_call: TRBJ1-1; cdr3_length: 15; clone_size: once; d_call: .; v_call: TRBV28; cdr3_nt: TGTGCCAGCAGTCCCCTCACAGGGATGAACACTGAAGCTTTCTTT; cdr3_aa: CASSPLTGMNTEAFF
j_call: TRBJ1-5; cdr3_length: 16; clone_size: .; d_call: TRBD1; v_call: TRBV12-5; cdr3_nt: TGTGCTAGTGGTTTGGCGACAGGGGAATTGGGTCAGCCCCAGCATTTT; cdr3_aa: CASGLATGELGQPQHF
j_call: TRBJ1-1; cdr3_length: 14; clone_size: .; d_call: TRBD1; v_call: TRBV5-4; cdr3_nt: TGTGCCAGCAGCCCGGACAGGTTGAACACTGAAGCTTTCTTT; cdr3_aa: CASSPDRLNTEAFF
j_call: TRBJ2-1; cdr3_length: 13; clone_size: .; d_call: .; v_call: TRBV6-2/TRBV6-3; cdr3_nt: TGTGCCAGCAGTTACCGCGGCGGCCATGAGCAGTTCTTC; cdr3_aa: CASSYRGGHEQFF
j_call: TRBJ2-7; cdr3_length: 14; clone_size: .; d_call: TRBD2; v_call: TRBV6-2/TRBV6-3; cdr3_nt: TGTGCCAGCAGTTCAGCGGGAGCCTTATACGAGCAGTACTTC; cdr3_aa: CASSSAGALYEQYF
j_call: TRBJ2-7; cdr3_length: 14; clone_size: .; d_call: .; v_call: TRBV5-1; cdr3_nt: TGCGCCAGCAGCTTGTGGGGTAGGTTTGACGAGCAGTACTTC; cdr3_aa: CASSLWGRFDEQYF
j_call: TRBJ1-5; cdr3_length: 16; clone_size: .; d_call: .; v_call: TRBV28; cdr3_nt: TGTGCCAGCAGTTTATTGGGGGGAGCTAGCAATCAGCCCCAGCATTTT; cdr3_aa: CASSLLGGASNQPQHF
j_call: TRBJ1-2; cdr3_length: 13; clone_size: .; d_call: .; v_call: TRBV4-1; cdr3_nt: TGCGCCAGCAGCCAAGGCACGAGCTATGGCTACACCTTC; cdr3_aa: CASSQGTSYGYTF
j_call: TRBJ1-3; cdr3_length: 16; clone_size: few; d_call: .; v_call: TRBV7-6; cdr3_nt: TGTGCCAGCAGCTTAGAGGCCAGGGGAAGGGGAAACACCATATATTTT; cdr3_aa: CASSLEARGRGNTIYF
j_call: TRBJ1-2; cdr3_length: 16; clone_size: .; d_call: .; v_call: TRBV7-8; cdr3_nt: TGTGCCAGCAGCCCCGCAAGGGGCCATATCGGGGCCGGCTACACCTTC; cdr3_aa: CASSPARGHIGAGYTF
j_call: TRBJ1-5; cdr3_length: 14; clone_size: .; d_call: TRBD1; v_call: TRBV3-1/TRBV3-2; cdr3_nt: TGTGCCAGCAGCCTCGGACAGGGCAATCAGCCCCAGCATTTT; cdr3_aa: CASSLGQGNQPQHF
j_call: TRBJ2-7; cdr3_length: 15; clone_size: once; d_call: .; v_call: TRBV7-9; cdr3_nt: TGTGCCAGCAGCTTGACTCATCGCTTTAGTGGGGAGCAGTACTTC; cdr3_aa: CASSLTHRFSGEQYF
j_call: TRBJ2-2; cdr3_length: 15; clone_size: .; d_call: .; v_call: TRBV5-1; cdr3_nt: TGCGCCAGCAGCTTGGAGGCGGCCATAACCGGGGAGCTGTTTTTT; cdr3_aa: CASSLEAAITGELFF
j_call: TRBJ1-3; cdr3_length: 14; clone_size: .; d_call: .; v_call: TRBV3-1/TRBV3-2; cdr3_nt: TGTGCCAGCAGCCCCAGTAGCTCTGGAAACACCATATATTTT; cdr3_aa: CASSPSSSGNTIYF
j_call: TRBJ1-1; cdr3_length: 12; clone_size: .; d_call: .; v_call: TRBV29-1; cdr3_nt: TGCAGCGTTGAAATAACCAGGGGTAACGCTTTCTTT; cdr3_aa: CSVEITRGNAFF
j_call: TRBJ2-7; cdr3_length: 13; clone_size: .; d_call: .; v_call: TRBV7-3; cdr3_nt: TGTGCCAGCAGCCGAGGATCCTCCTACGAGCAGTACTTC; cdr3_aa: CASSRGSSYEQYF
j_call: TRBJ1-4; cdr3_length: 15; clone_size: .; d_call: TRBD1; v_call: TRBV28; cdr3_nt: TGTGCCAGCAGTTTATACAGGACAGGGGGCGAAAAACTGTTTTTT; cdr3_aa: CASSLYRTGGEKLFF
j_call: TRBJ1-3; cdr3_length: 14; clone_size: .; d_call: .; v_call: TRBV9; cdr3_nt: TGTGCCAGCACCCCCGCGACAGCAGGAAACACCATATATTTT; cdr3_aa: CASTPATAGNTIYF
j_call: TRBJ2-6; cdr3_length: 16; clone_size: .; d_call: TRBD2; v_call: TRBV6-4; cdr3_nt: TGTGCCAGCAGTGGAGCGGGGGGTGCTGGGGCCAACGTCCTGACTTTC; cdr3_aa: CASSGAGGAGANVLTF
j_call: TRBJ2-3; cdr3_length: 18; clone_size: .; d_call: TRBD2; v_call: TRBV5-1; cdr3_nt: TGCGCCAGCAGCCCCCCCAGCGGGGGGGGCCTCGGCACAGATACGCAGTATTTT; cdr3_aa: CASSPPSGGGLGTDTQYF
j_call: TRBJ1-2; cdr3_length: 15; clone_size: .; d_call: .; v_call: TRBV2; cdr3_nt: TGTGCCAGCAGTGAAGCGCTCGGGGGGGCCTATGGCTACACCTTC; cdr3_aa: CASSEALGGAYGYTF
j_call: TRBJ1-2; cdr3_length: 15; clone_size: .; d_call: .; v_call: TRBV25-1; cdr3_nt: TGTGCCAGCAGTCCCCAAGACAGCGAGGGTTATGGCTACACCTTC; cdr3_aa: CASSPQDSEGYGYTF
j_call: TRBJ1-4; cdr3_length: 16; clone_size: .; d_call: .; v_call: TRBV29-1; cdr3_nt: TGCAGCGTTGCCCCCCTAGTGGGCAGCCCCAATGAAAAACTGTTTTTT; cdr3_aa: CSVAPLVGSPNEKLFF
j_call: TRBJ2-1; cdr3_length: 15; clone_size: .; d_call: TRBD2; v_call: TRBV11-3; cdr3_nt: TGTGCCAGCAGCCCTCTAGCGGGAGGAAACAATGAGCAGTTCTTC; cdr3_aa: CASSPLAGGNNEQFF
j_call: TRBJ2-3; cdr3_length: 14; clone_size: .; d_call: TRBD1; v_call: TRBV6-1; cdr3_nt: TGTGCCAGCCGCCGGACAGGGCGCGCAGATACGCAGTATTTT; cdr3_aa: CASRRTGRADTQYF
j_call: TRBJ1-2; cdr3_length: 15; clone_size: .; d_call: .; v_call: TRBV28; cdr3_nt: TGTGCCAGCAACAGTTATGGTGTGACGGACTATGGCTACACCTTC; cdr3_aa: CASNSYGVTDYGYTF
j_call: TRBJ1-3; cdr3_length: 15; clone_size: .; d_call: .; v_call: TRBV7-8; cdr3_nt: TGTGCCAGCAGCTTAGATCCCGTCTCTGGAAACACCATATATTTT; cdr3_aa: CASSLDPVSGNTIYF